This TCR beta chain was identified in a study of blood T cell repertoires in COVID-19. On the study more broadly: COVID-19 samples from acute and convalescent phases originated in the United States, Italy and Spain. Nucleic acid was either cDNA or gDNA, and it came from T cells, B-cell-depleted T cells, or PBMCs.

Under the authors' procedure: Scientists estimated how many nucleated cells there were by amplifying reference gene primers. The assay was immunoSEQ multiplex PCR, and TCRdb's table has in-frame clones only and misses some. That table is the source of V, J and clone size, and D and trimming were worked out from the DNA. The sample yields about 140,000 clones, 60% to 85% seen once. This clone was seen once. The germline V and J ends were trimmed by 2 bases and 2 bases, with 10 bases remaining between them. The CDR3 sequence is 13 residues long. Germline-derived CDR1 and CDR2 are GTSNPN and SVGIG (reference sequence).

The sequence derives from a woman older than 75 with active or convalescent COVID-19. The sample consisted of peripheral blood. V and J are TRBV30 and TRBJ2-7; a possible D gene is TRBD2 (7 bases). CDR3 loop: CAWSRGAAYEQYF. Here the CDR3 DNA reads TGTGCCTGGAGTCGGGGGGCTGCCTACGAGCAGTACTTC.